These 15 T cell receptor beta chains were all obtained from the same sample, sequenced in a study of CD8+ T cells in alopecia areata. Treatment reported: oral pan-JAK inhibitor, 5-10 mg twice daily. Investigators isolated RNA and reverse transcribed it into cDNA to act as the sequencing template. Some clones are missing from TCRdb's copy, which holds only in-frame ones; the method was immunoSEQ multiplex PCR. The table includes around 170,000 clones, 51% detected once. The sample consisted of CD8+ T cells sorted from blood, taken around week 54, from a patient treated with tofacitinib. The receptors derive from a human donor with alopecia areata.

This clone turned up a few times. This chain connects TRBV10-3 to TRBJ2-7; 9 nucleotides match TRBD1. CDR3 length: 14 residues. The germline V gene encodes CDR1 ENHRY and CDR2 SYGVKD. After removal of 5 bases from V and 4 bases from J, the junction contained 6 bases not matched to a gene. CDR3 DNA sequence: TGTGCCATCAGTACCCGGGACAGGGTGTACGAGCAGTACTTC. This encodes CAISTRDRVYEQYF.

This clone was observed a few times. This chain links TRBV30 with TRBJ1-6; 8 bases align to TRBD1. V gave up 0 bases and J gave up 10 bases; unmatched junction bases: 8. From germline, CDR1 is GTSNPN and CDR2 SVGIG (reference sequence). This CDR3 region has 15 residues. CDR3 amino acids: CAWSVDRGRVSPLHF. The CDR3 region has the DNA TGTGCCTGGAGTGTAGACAGGGGAAGGGTATCACCCCTCCACTTT.

This clone appeared a few times. This chain uses TRBV7-3 with TRBJ1-1; D possibly corresponds to TRBD1 (5 bases). Trimming stripped 3 bases from V and 1 base from J, with 12 bases between. Germline assignment: CDR1 SGHTA and CDR2 FQGTGA. CDR3 length: 15 amino acids. CDR3 loop: CASSFGRDGNTEAFF. CDR3 nucleotides: TGTGCCAGCAGCTTTGGCAGGGATGGGAACACTGAAGCTTTCTTT.

The chain uses TRBV7-9 and TRBJ1-1, with 7 bases fitting TRBD1. Germline CDR1 and CDR2: SEHNR and FQNEAQ (reference sequence). The CDR3 length is 12 residues. V was pared by 4 bases and J by 6 bases, with 2 bases of the junction left unmatched. The CDR3: CASSWTGPEAFF. For the CDR3, the DNA is TGTGCCAGCAGCTGGACAGGTCCTGAAGCTTTCTTT.

The rearrangement joins TRBV29-1 to TRBJ1-2; D possibly corresponds to TRBD1 (6 bases). CDR3 length: 13 amino acids. Trimming removed 3 bases from V and 4 bases from J, with 12 bases in between. Germline-derived CDR1 and CDR2 are SQVTM and ANQGSEA. DNA for the CDR3: TGCAGCGTTGATTTGGGGGCTGGCTATGGCTACACCTTC. Protein product: CSVDLGAGYGYTF.

In this sample, this clone turned up once. The chain carries TRBV11-1 and TRBJ1-3, with D possibly being TRBD1 (5 bases). The CDR3 has 14 amino acids. Trimming pared 5 bases from V and 0 bases from J, leaving 8 bases between. The germline gives CDR1 SGHAT, CDR2 FQDESV (reference sequence). The CDR3 loop is CASSPGPSGNTIYF. The CDR3 bases are TGTGCCAGCAGCCCGGGGCCCTCTGGAAACACCATATATTTT.

CDR3 sequence: CASSQDMAKNIQYF. In DNA, the CDR3 is TGTGCCAGCAGCCAAGATATGGCCAAAAACATTCAGTACTTC. This chain joins TRBV7-8 and TRBJ2-4; no firm D call. Trimming took 5 bases from V and 1 from J, leaving 9 bases between them. Looked up from germline, CDR1 is SGHVS and CDR2 is FQNEAQ. The CDR3 extends over 14 amino acids.

This clone was picked up a small number of times. V usage is TRBV27 and J usage is TRBJ2-6; no definite D call. This CDR3 has 16 residues. CDR1 and CDR2 (germline): MNHEY, SMNVEV (reference sequence). Trimming left V 3 bases short and J 0 bases short, with 9 bases between. In DNA, the CDR3 is TGTGCCAGCAGTTTCATAGGAAGCTCTGGGGCCAACGTCCTGACTTTC. Protein: CASSFIGSSGANVLTF.

V gene TRBV19 combines with J gene TRBJ1-1; 8 bases are shared with TRBD1. Germline V gene lookup returns CDR1 LNHDA and CDR2 SQIVND (reference sequence). The CDR3 is 21 amino acids. J gave up 0 bases and V 2 bases, and 20 bases lay outside the gene matches. The CDR3 DNA reads TGTGCCAGTAGTATAATAACGGGACAGGCTTCGCTTTCGTCTCTGAACACTGAAGCTTTCTTT. Translating gives CASSIITGQASLSSLNTEAFF.

The rearrangement joins TRBV11-2 to TRBJ1-1; D possibly corresponds to TRBD1 (6 bases). The CDR3 consists of 11 residues. The ends were cut back, 5 bases at V and 7 bases at J, with 8 bases in the middle. Germline CDR1 SGHAT, CDR2 FQNNGV. The CDR3 protein is CASSPGVEAFF. The CDR3 nucleotides are TGTGCCAGCAGCCCAGGGGTTGAAGCTTTCTTT. The variable domain in full, completed from reference TRBV11-2 and TRBJ1-1, reads EAGVAQSPRYKIIEKRQSVAFWCNPISGHATLYWYQQILGQGPKLLIQFQNNGVVDDSQLPKDRFSAERLKGVDSTLKIQPAKLEDSAVYLCASSPGVEAFFGQGTRLTVV.

The V gene is TRBV4-3, the J gene TRBJ2-2; tentatively, D is TRBD1 (5 bases). Germline V gene sequence: CDR1 LGHNA, CDR2 YSLEER. This CDR3 has 14 residues. The V and J ends lost 6 bases and 1 base respectively, with 9 bases between them. The chain's CDR3 is CASRSTENTGELFF. The CDR3 coding sequence is TGCGCCAGCAGGTCGACAGAGAACACCGGGGAGCTGTTTTTT.

The CDR3 region is CASSQDRGASLEPQHF. DNA for the CDR3: TGCGCCAGCAGCCAAGATCGAGGGGCCTCATTGGAGCCCCAGCATTTT. This chain connects TRBV4-3 to TRBJ1-5; tentatively, D is TRBD1 (5 bases). Trimming took off 0 bases at V and 8 bases at J, with 17 bases between the two ends. Germline values: CDR1 LGHNA, CDR2 YSLEER. This CDR3 spans 16 amino acids.

This chain joins TRBV18 and TRBJ2-3; D gene ambiguous. CDR3 size: 15 residues. Germline CDR1 is KGHSH and CDR2 is LQKENI. Trimming left V 0 bases short and J 1 base short, with 8 bases between. CDR3 DNA sequence: TGTGCCAGCTCACCACCGACCGTTCGCACAGATACGCAGTATTTT. As protein: CASSPPTVRTDTQYF.

This chain joins TRBV7-9 and TRBJ1-1; D possibly corresponds to TRBD1 (6 bases). The germline V and J ends were trimmed by 6 bases and 0 bases, with 8 bases remaining between them. The CDR3 extends over 13 amino acids. Per germline, CDR1 SEHNR and CDR2 FQNEAQ (reference sequence). Here the CDR3 DNA reads TGTGCCAGCAGAGGACAGATGAACACTGAAGCTTTCTTT. This sequence encodes CASRGQMNTEAFF.

The V and J genes are TRBV9 and TRBJ2-3, with TRBD2 matching over 7 bases. V lost 0 bases and J lost 8; bases outside the gene matches: 6. Germline V CDR1 and CDR2: SGDLS, YYNGEE. The CDR3 covers 14 residues. CDR3 sequence reads: CASSVGGGTITQYF. The CDR3 DNA follows: TGTGCCAGCAGCGTAGGCGGGGGTACCATTACGCAGTATTTT. The full variable domain, completed using reference TRBV9 and TRBJ2-3, is DSGVTQTPKHLITATGQRVTLRCSPRSGDLSVYWYQQSLDQGLQFLIQYYNGEERAKGNILERFSAQQFPDLHSELNLSSLELGDSALYFCASSVGGGTITQYFGPGTRLTVL.